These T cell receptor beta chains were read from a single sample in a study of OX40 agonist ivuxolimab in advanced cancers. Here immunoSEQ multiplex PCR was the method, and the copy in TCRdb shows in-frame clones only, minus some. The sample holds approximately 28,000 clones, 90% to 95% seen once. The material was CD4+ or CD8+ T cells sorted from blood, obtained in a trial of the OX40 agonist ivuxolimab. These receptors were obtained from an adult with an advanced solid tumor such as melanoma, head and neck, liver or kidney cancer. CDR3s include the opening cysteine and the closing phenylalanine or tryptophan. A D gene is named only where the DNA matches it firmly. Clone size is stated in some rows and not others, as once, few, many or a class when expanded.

CDR3 DNA: TGTGCCAGCAGCGCCGGGACAGGGAGGAATGAGCAGTTCTTC; CDR3 protein: CASSAGTGRNEQFF; D gene: TRBD1; J gene: TRBJ2-1; clone size: NA; V gene: TRBV5-8
CDR3 DNA: TGTGCCAGCAGTGGAGGACAGATTGTCTACGAGCAGTACTTC; CDR3 protein: CASSGGQIVYEQYF; D gene: NA; J gene: TRBJ2-7; clone size: NA; V gene: TRBV2
CDR3 DNA: TGCAGTGCTATGGACAGGAATGGCTACACCTTC; CDR3 protein: CSAMDRNGYTF; D gene: TRBD1; J gene: TRBJ1-2; clone size: NA; V gene: TRBV20-1
CDR3 DNA: TGTGCCAGTAGTATGGGGGGGCGAACCAAAAACATTCAGTACTTC; CDR3 protein: CASSMGGRTKNIQYF; D gene: NA; J gene: TRBJ2-4; clone size: NA; V gene: TRBV19
CDR3 DNA: TGTGCCAGCAGTTCTGGGCCCTCTAGGTATTACGAGCAGTACTTC; CDR3 protein: CASSSGPSRYYEQYF; D gene: NA; J gene: TRBJ2-7; clone size: NA; V gene: TRBV27
CDR3 DNA: TGTGCCTGGAGTCTTGAAACAGGGCTGGACTACACCTTC; CDR3 protein: CAWSLETGLDYTF; D gene: NA; J gene: TRBJ1-2; clone size: NA; V gene: TRBV30
CDR3 DNA: TGTGCCAGCAGCTTAGGATTTCGAGAGACCCAGTACTTC; CDR3 protein: CASSLGFRETQYF; D gene: NA; J gene: TRBJ2-5; clone size: NA; V gene: TRBV7-6
CDR3 DNA: TGTGCCAGCAGCTTATGGGGGGCCTCGTACAATGAGCAGTTCTTC; CDR3 protein: CASSLWGASYNEQFF; D gene: NA; J gene: TRBJ2-1; clone size: NA; V gene: TRBV11-2
CDR3 DNA: TGCGCCAGCAGCCAAGATTATCGGGGTTACCAAGAGACCCAGTACTTC; CDR3 protein: CASSQDYRGYQETQYF; D gene: NA; J gene: TRBJ2-5; clone size: NA; V gene: TRBV4-3
CDR3 DNA: TGTGCCTGGAGTGAGGGACAGGGGGTTGGAGAGACCCAGTACTTC; CDR3 protein: CAWSEGQGVGETQYF; D gene: TRBD1; J gene: TRBJ2-5; clone size: once; V gene: TRBV30
CDR3 DNA: TGTGCCAGCAGCCCCCTATACGAGCAGTACTTC; CDR3 protein: CASSPLYEQYF; D gene: NA; J gene: TRBJ2-7; clone size: NA; V gene: TRBV7-6
CDR3 DNA: TGTGCCAGCAGTTACTCGTTGGACAAGCTCGAAGCTTTCTTT; CDR3 protein: CASSYSLDKLEAFF; D gene: NA; J gene: TRBJ1-1; clone size: NA; V gene: TRBV6-5
CDR3 DNA: TGTGCCAGCAGCTTAGTGATTACTAGCGGGGGTAGCACAGATACGCAGTATTTT; CDR3 protein: CASSLVITSGGSTDTQYF; D gene: TRBD2; J gene: TRBJ2-3; clone size: NA; V gene: TRBV7-9
CDR3 DNA: TGTGCCATCAGTACGACTCCTGGAACCGGGGAGCTGTTTTTT; CDR3 protein: CAISTTPGTGELFF; D gene: NA; J gene: TRBJ2-2; clone size: NA; V gene: TRBV10-3
CDR3 DNA: TGTGCCAGCAGCTGGGGGGTTACCAGCACAGATACGCAGTATTTT; CDR3 protein: CASSWGVTSTDTQYF; D gene: NA; J gene: TRBJ2-3; clone size: NA; V gene: TRBV5-5
CDR3 DNA: TGTGCCAGTAGTGGTTTAGGGGAGGGCGTATCCTACAATGAGCAGTTCTTC; CDR3 protein: CASSGLGEGVSYNEQFF; D gene: TRBD2; J gene: TRBJ2-1; clone size: NA; V gene: TRBV19
CDR3 DNA: TGTGCCAGCAGTTACTCGGACAGGGAGCGGCTTCGAGGCTACACCTTC; CDR3 protein: CASSYSDRERLRGYTF; D gene: TRBD1; J gene: TRBJ1-2; clone size: NA; V gene: TRBV6-5